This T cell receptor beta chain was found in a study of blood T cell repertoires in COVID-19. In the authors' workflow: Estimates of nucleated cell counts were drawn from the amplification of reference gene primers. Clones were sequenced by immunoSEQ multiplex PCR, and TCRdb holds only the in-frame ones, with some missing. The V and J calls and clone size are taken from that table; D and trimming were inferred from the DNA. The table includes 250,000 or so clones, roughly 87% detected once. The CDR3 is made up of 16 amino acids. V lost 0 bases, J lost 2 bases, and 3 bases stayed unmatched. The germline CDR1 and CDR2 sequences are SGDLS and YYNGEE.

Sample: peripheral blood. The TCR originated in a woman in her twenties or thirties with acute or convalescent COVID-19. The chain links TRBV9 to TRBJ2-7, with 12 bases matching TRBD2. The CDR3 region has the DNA TGTGCCAGCAGCGTAGATCTAGCGGGAGGGACCTACGAGCAGTACTTC. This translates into CASSVDLAGGTYEQYF.